These 16 T cell receptor beta chains share one sample of origin, sequenced in a study of CXCR3 chemokines and chemotherapy response in bladder cancer. TCRdb re-called the PCR reads with MiXCR, one entry per CDR3 protein. The sample lists several thousand distinct CDR3 sequences, about 15% seen once, with 9.5% to 13% in the top ten. The sample was acquired from a patient whose treatment included neoadjuvant chemotherapy. These receptors were collected from a human donor with bladder cancer that responded to neoadjuvant chemotherapy.

V and J are TRBV4-1 and TRBJ1-6; a weak D match, TRBD1 (6 bases). CDR1 and CDR2 from the germline V gene are MGHRA and YSYEKL. Trimming pared 4 bases from V and 9 bases from J, leaving 13 bases between. The CDR3 contains 14 residues. The CDR3 coding sequence is TGCGCCAGCAGCCCTAGCCCCAGGGGTTCACCCCTCCACTTT. Encoded protein: CASSPSPRGSPLHF.

This clonotype qualifies as medium-sized (0.01 to 0.1%). The V call is TRBV6-6, the J call TRBJ2-7, with D uncertain. CDR1 and CDR2 from the germline V gene are MNHNY and SVGAGI (reference sequence). This CDR3 is built from 13 residues. V was trimmed by 6 bases and J by 3 bases, leaving 12 bases between them. This CDR3 reads CASSRPPGYEQYF. CDR3 DNA sequence: TGTGCCAGCAGCCGCCCCCCGGGCTACGAGCAGTACTTC.

This clonotype was recorded many times. This sequence joins TRBV7-9 and TRBJ1-5, with D uncertain. CDR1 SEHNR and CDR2 FQNEAQ come from the germline V gene (reference sequence). The CDR3 is 13 residues long. Trimming removed 6 bases from V and 0 bases from J, with 6 bases in between. The CDR3 region is CASSLSSNQPQHF. The CDR3, as DNA: TGTGCCAGCAGTTTAAGTAGCAATCAGCCCCAGCATTTT. The variable domain in full, completed from reference TRBV7-9 and TRBJ1-5, reads DTGVSQNPRHKITKRGQNVTFRCDPISEHNRLYWYRQTLGQGPEFLTYFQNEAQLEKSRLLSDRFSAERPKGSFSTLEIQRTEQGDSAMYLCASSLSSNQPQHFGDGTRLSIL.

This clonotype is medium-sized in the sample. The V call is TRBV6-6, the J call TRBJ2-7, with TRBD1 matching 8 bases. Looked up from germline, CDR1 is MNHNY and CDR2 is SVGAGI (reference sequence). V shed 6 bases, J shed 2 bases, and the junction held 6 bases outside the gene matches. The CDR3 runs to 14 residues. The CDR3 here is CASSRQGPPYEQYF. DNA of the CDR3: TGTGCCAGCAGCCGACAGGGGCCCCCCTACGAGCAGTACTTC.

This clonotype was seen ten or more times. The V call is TRBV5-6, the J call TRBJ1-6, with 8 bases lining up with TRBD1. This CDR3 region has 17 residues. V was clipped by 1 base and J by 0 bases; unmatched bases: 3. In germline, CDR1 is SGHDT, CDR2 YYEEEE. The CDR3 region is CASSLWTGSSYNSPLHF. The CDR3 nucleotides read TGTGCCAGCAGCTTGTGGACAGGGAGCTCCTATAATTCACCCCTCCACTTT.

This clonotype is medium-sized (0.01 to 0.1%) by share. The chain uses TRBV29-1 and TRBJ2-3; 10 nucleotides align to TRBD2. CDR1 SQVTM and CDR2 ANQGSEA come from the germline V gene. V lost 0 bases and J lost 3; bases outside the gene matches: 6. The CDR3 runs 16 residues. CDR3 DNA: TGCAGCGTTGAAGATTCTCCTAGCGGGAGAACAGATACGCAGTATTTT. Its protein is CSVEDSPSGRTDTQYF.

This clonotype was observed many times. The genes are TRBV27 and TRBJ2-3, with 7 nucleotides matching TRBD1. The V segment lost 2 bases and the J segment 4 bases; nucleotides outside the gene matches: 6. This CDR3 contains 15 residues. Germline CDR1 reads MNHEY; CDR2 reads SMNVEV (reference sequence). The CDR3 sequence is CASSLKRGRPDTQYF. CDR3 sequence (DNA): TGTGCCAGCAGTTTAAAAAGGGGGCGCCCAGATACGCAGTATTTT.

The V and J genes are TRBV20-1 and TRBJ2-2; TRBD2 is a possible D gene (6 bases). This CDR3 spans 15 amino acids. The germline V gene has CDR1 DFQATT and CDR2 SNEGSKA (reference sequence). Trimming shortened V by 6 bases and J by 2 bases, and 16 bases separated the two germline ends. CDR3 in DNA: TGCAGTGCCCCACCCGCGGGGAGCAACACCGGGGAGCTGTTTTTT. Amino acids: CSAPPAGSNTGELFF.

Within the sample, this clonotype is medium-sized (0.01 to 0.1%). This chain uses TRBV19 with TRBJ1-2; TRBD1 agrees at 12 bases. Germline V lookup: CDR1 LNHDA, CDR2 SQIVND (reference sequence). Germline trimming cut 6 bases from V and 7 bases from J; bases unmatched to any gene: 12. The CDR3 runs to 16 residues. CDR3 DNA sequence: TGTGCCAGTAGAAGAGGTGGGGGACAGGGGGCTTTTGGCTACACCTTC. Its protein is CASRRGGGQGAFGYTF. Looking up the rest from reference TRBV19 and TRBJ1-2 gives the full variable domain: DGGITQSPKYLFRKEGQNVTLSCEQNLNHDAMYWYRQDPGQGLRLIYYSQIVNDFQKGDIAEGYSVSREKKESFPLTVTSAQKNPTAFYLCASRRGGGQGAFGYTFGSGTRLTVV.

For this clonotype: At one end, the junction sequence differs from germline, possibly due to a read error. CDR3 in DNA: TGCGCCAGCAGCTCACCCGGGACACCCTCCAGGGAGCAGTACTTC. Translation gives CASSSPGTPSREQYF. The chain carries TRBV6-1 and TRBJ2-7, with D maybe TRBD1 (6 bases). The CDR3 contains 15 residues. Germline V lookup: CDR1 MNHNS, CDR2 SASEGT.

This clonotype rates as medium-sized. The rearrangement links TRBV18 to TRBJ2-7; D assignment may be TRBD1 or TRBD2 (5 bases each). This CDR3 is 13 amino acids long. Germline V gene lookup returns CDR1 KGHSH and CDR2 LQKENI. Trimming took 6 bases from V and 6 from J, leaving 15 bases between them. The CDR3 DNA follows: TGTGCCAGCTCGCCTCTCCGGGGCGGCGAGCAGTACTTC. This translates into CASSPLRGGEQYF.

This clonotype is judged medium-sized. The chain combines TRBV19 with TRBJ2-2; 9 bases align to TRBD2. Germline trimming cut 3 bases from V and 4 bases from J; bases unmatched to any gene: 6. Germline values: CDR1 LNHDA, CDR2 SQIVND (reference sequence). This CDR3 comprises 16 residues. The CDR3 nucleotides read TGTGCCAGTAGTATGGCGGGAGGGAGGGGCACCGGGGAGCTGTTTTTT. Its translation: CASSMAGGRGTGELFF.

With regard to this clonotype: Since a far larger clone is one base different, this is likely a read error. V gene TRBV6-5 combines with J gene TRBJ1-1; D remains unclear. This CDR3 region has 13 residues. Germline V CDR1 and CDR2: MNHEY, SVGAGI. Trimming shortened V by 7 bases and J by 0 bases, and 9 bases separated the two germline ends. CDR3 protein: CASIVIVNTEAFF. The DNA for the CDR3 is TGTGCCAGCATTGTCATAGTGAACACTGAAGCTTTCTTT.

The chain joins TRBV24-1 to TRBJ1-1, with D perhaps matching TRBD1 (6 bases). Germline V gene lookup returns CDR1 KGHDR and CDR2 SFDVKD. The CDR3 sequence is 18 residues long. The V end lost 5 bases, the J end lost 2 bases, and 23 bases lay between the germline ends. The CDR3: CATSALRGGGRSNTEAFF. CDR3 coding DNA: TGTGCCACCAGTGCTCTCCGAGGGGGGGGGCGGTCCAACACTGAAGCTTTCTTT.

By share of the sample, this clonotype is medium-sized (0.01 to 0.1%). The chain carries TRBV19 and TRBJ2-1; 7 bases match TRBD1. The CDR3 extends over 15 amino acids. Looked up from germline, CDR1 is LNHDA and CDR2 is SQIVND (reference sequence). The V segment lost 5 bases and the J segment 0 bases; nucleotides outside the gene matches: 4. The CDR3 loop is CASSRGDSSYNEQFF. In nucleotides, the CDR3 is TGTGCCAGTAGTCGTGGGGACAGCTCCTACAATGAGCAGTTCTTC.

This clonotype came up many times. The chain combines TRBV4-1 with TRBJ1-2; TRBD1 matches at 8 bases. The CDR3 is 16 amino acids. Trimming cost V 0 bases and J 6 bases; bases outside gene matches: 9. Germline CDR1 reads MGHRA; CDR2 reads YSYEKL. The CDR3 sequence is CASSQDGPGQAHGYTF. CDR3 in DNA: TGCGCCAGCAGCCAAGACGGGCCGGGACAGGCTCATGGCTACACCTTC.